This TCR beta chain stems from a study of vaccination and CD4 T cells after COVID-19. Comments on this clonotype: Its antigen is unknown.

Germline V lookup: CDR1 MNHEY, CDR2 SMNVEV (reference sequence). CDR3 size: 12 residues. V was clipped by 3 bases and J by 11 bases, with 13 bases between them. An Oncomine TCR Beta short-read assay was used to sequence the DNA from cultured CD4+ T cells. TCRdb used MiXCR to reprocess the PCR reads, holding one entry per CDR3 protein. The data show just under 20,000 distinct CDR3 sequences, 35% to 50% seen once. The sample's treatment: roughly 10-day PBMC culture with coronavirus spike peptide pools or control peptides (ViraFEST assay). The sequenced sample was CD4+ T cells from blood, cultured in vitro, obtained after SARS-CoV-2 vaccination. This TCR derives from a human donor who had recovered from COVID-19. The J gene is TRBJ1-2, the V gene TRBV27; TRBD1 might be the D (6 bases). The CDR3 bases are TGTGCCAGCAGTTTGGTCCCCGGACAGTACACCTTC. Its translation: CASSLVPGQYTF.